Only a few counts were recorded for the clone carrying this T cell receptor beta chain. Its specificity is not known. This record belongs to a study of a mutant IDH1 vaccine in newly diagnosed glioma. Turning to the study itself: Vaccination was launched 4-6 weeks after radiotherapy alone, or with temozolomide cycles. Visit V12 was scheduled at week 35 and visit V13 at week 47. Every participant had undergone radiotherapy, temozolomide, or both before, and most underwent both.

Time point indicated: week 35, safety follow-up. Each dose of the vaccine consisted of 300 ug of mutant IDH1 20-mer peptide, with topical imiquimod. Data came from immunoSEQ multiplex PCR; TCRdb stores just in-frame clones and leaves some out. In the table there are 50,000 to 75,000 clones, 74% of which are singletons. V was trimmed by 1 base and J by 3 bases, leaving 10 bases between them. Germline values: CDR1 SGHDN, CDR2 FVKESK. CDR3 length: 14 residues. The rearrangement joins TRBV14 to TRBJ2-7; possibly TRBD1 for D (7 bases). The sample was PBMCs, taken from a glioma patient whose treatment included an IDH1 peptide vaccine. The receptor was isolated from a man aged 45-65 years with glioma. In DNA form, the CDR3 reads TGTGCCAGCAGCCAAGGACAGGGAGGCTACGAGCAGTACTTC. As protein: CASSQGQGGYEQYF.